This T cell receptor beta chain originates from a study of cytomegalovirus exposure and HLA in healthy donors. Study-wide findings and caveats: It is likely that the observed cluster of highly shared sequence variants was a sequencing artifact.

13 Jbeta primers and 60 Vbeta primers were used for the PCR. Using immunoSEQ multiplex PCR, the repertoire was profiled, and TCRdb retains in-frame clones only, with some absent. The table lists 85,000 to 100,000 clones, 60% to 65% of them singletons. J was trimmed by 8 bases and V by 7 bases; bases with no gene match: 9. The CDR3 totals 14 residues. Per the germline V gene, CDR1 is SNHLY and CDR2 is FYNNEI. Turning to this clone: The antigen remains unidentified.

The chain has TRBV2 and TRBJ2-1, with 9 nucleotides matching TRBD2. The source is a human donor in good health. The sequenced material came from PBMCs. The CDR3 is CASNTGGGAYEQFF. For the CDR3, the DNA is TGTGCCAGCAACACAGGCGGGGGGGCCTATGAGCAGTTCTTC.